The 32 T cell receptor beta chains below come from one sample, sequenced in a study of post-analysis software for immune sequencing data. Their antigen targets remain unknown. The TCR beta cDNA libraries contained unique molecular identifiers. Each CDR3 protein is one row after TCRdb ran MiXCR on the PCR reads. The sample yields roughly 620,000 distinct CDR3 sequences, roughly 46% seen once. Whole-study results and caveats: Included in a set of five TRBV segments more frequent in patients than controls were TRBV5-6, TRBV5-1 and TRBV20-1.

Material: blood. The source of these receptors is a girl aged 5 to 17 with multiple sclerosis.

This clonotype came up many times. J is TRBJ2-3 and V is TRBV10-3; 7 bases match TRBD2. V shed 3 bases, J shed 2 bases, and the junction held 5 bases outside the gene matches. There are 15 residues in the CDR3. Germline lookup yields CDR1 ENHRY and CDR2 SYGVKD. Here the CDR3 DNA reads TGTGCCATCAGTGAAGGGGAGGGCGACACAGATACGCAGTATTTT. Its protein product is CAISEGEGDTDTQYF.

The J gene is TRBJ1-1, the V gene TRBV12-3 or TRBV12-4; perhaps TRBD1 as D (5 bases). The CDR3 length is 14 residues. V shed 5 bases and J shed 0 bases, with 10 bases lying between them. CDR3 protein: CASSVRALNTEAFF. Written as DNA, the CDR3 is TGTGCCAGCAGTGTCAGGGCCCTGAACACTGAAGCTTTCTTT.

The chain combines TRBV11-2 with TRBJ2-1; D perhaps matches TRBD1 (5 bases). V shed 7 bases and J shed 9 bases, with 22 bases lying between them. Germline CDR1 and CDR2: SGHAT and FQNNGV. CDR3 length: 15 amino acids. CDR3: CASIPQRQFGGEQFF. The CDR3 DNA reads as TGTGCCAGCATCCCTCAGAGACAGTTCGGTGGTGAGCAGTTCTTC.

In its sample, this clonotype was seen many times. Germline and junction disagree at one end, which may indicate a read error. The rearrangement links TRBV5-1 to TRBJ2-1; D is perhaps TRBD1 (6 bases). This CDR3 spans 15 amino acids. CDR1 is SGHRS, CDR2 YFSETQ, per germline. DNA for the CDR3: TGTGCCAGCAGTTTATCCTCAGGGGCTTACAATGAGCAGTTCTTC. It yields the protein CASSLSSGAYNEQFF.

This clonotype was counted only a few times. The V call is TRBV4-1, the J call TRBJ2-5; D unclear. The germline V gene encodes CDR1 MGHRA and CDR2 YSYEKL. CDR3 length: 13 residues. Trimming removed 4 bases at V and 5 bases at J, with 11 bases between. CDR3 sequence: CASSPPQRETQYF. The CDR3 nucleotides are TGCGCCAGCAGCCCGCCCCAGAGGGAGACCCAGTACTTC.

This clonotype occurred a few times. The chain is built from TRBV6-1 and TRBJ1-5; the D gene is possibly TRBD1 (5 bases). CDR3 length: 14 residues. V lost 5 bases to trimming and J lost 3 bases, with 11 bases between them. Germline CDR1 is MNHNS and CDR2 is SASEGT. The DNA for the CDR3 is TGTGCCAGCAGTAACACAGGATTCAATCAGCCCCAGCATTTT. This translates into CASSNTGFNQPQHF.

This clonotype was seen more than once but under ten times. The CDR3 reads CASRPGQGYSSYTF. In DNA, the CDR3 is TGTGCCAGCAGACCGGGACAGGGGTACTCGAGCTACACCTTC. V is TRBV12-3 or TRBV12-4 and J is TRBJ1-2; TRBD1 matches at 10 bases. V trimming: 6 bases; J trimming: 9 bases; junction bases outside the gene matches: 10. The CDR3 loop spans 14 amino acids.

Written as DNA, the CDR3 is TGCGCCAGCAGCCAAGGCAACAGGGCCCTCGAAGCTTTCTTT. This translates into CASSQGNRALEAFF. The V call is TRBV4-1, the J call TRBJ1-1, with D perhaps matching TRBD1 (6 bases). Germline CDR1 MGHRA, CDR2 YSYEKL. Trimming removed 1 base from V and 8 bases from J, with 14 bases in between. The CDR3 sequence is 14 residues long.

The chain uses TRBV7-9 and TRBJ2-7; D gene unclear. CDR1 is SEHNR and CDR2 is FQNEAQ in the germline V gene (reference sequence). The germline V and J ends were trimmed by 5 bases and 5 bases, with 16 bases remaining between them. This CDR3 contains 14 residues. CDR3 nucleotides: TGTGCCAGCAGCCAATACAAGGGTTACGACGAGCAGTACTTC. Translation: CASSQYKGYDEQYF.

The chain is built from TRBV10-3 and TRBJ1-5; possible D gene TRBD1, 6 bases. The CDR3 loop spans 16 amino acids. Germline V lookup: CDR1 ENHRY, CDR2 SYGVKD. With 2 bases removed from V and 1 base from J, the gap between germline ends came to 12 bases. This CDR3 is CAISERTGRSNQPQHF. CDR3 sequence (DNA): TGTGCCATCAGTGAGAGAACAGGGAGAAGCAATCAGCCCCAGCATTTT.

CDR3 sequence (DNA): TGTGCCACCAGTGGTCCGGGACAGGGGTTCGAGCAGTACTTC. Encoded protein: CATSGPGQGFEQYF. V usage is TRBV24-1 and J usage is TRBJ2-7, with 10 positions matching TRBD1. The CDR3 runs 14 residues. Germline assignment: CDR1 KGHDR and CDR2 SFDVKD. The junction had 6 bases not matched to a gene; V was cut back by 5 bases and J by 6 bases.

V gene TRBV6-5 combines with J gene TRBJ1-2; a possible D gene is TRBD1 (5 bases). CDR1 is MNHEY and CDR2 is SVGAGI in the germline V gene. Trimming took off 8 bases at V and 6 bases at J, with 13 bases between the two ends. CDR3 length: 12 residues. The DNA for the CDR3 is TGTGCCAGCTCCCAGGGACGCGATGGCTACACCTTC. This sequence encodes CASSQGRDGYTF.

In this sample, this clonotype turned up a few times. The rearrangement joins TRBV5-1 to TRBJ2-3; maybe TRBD2 (7 bases). Germline-derived CDR1 and CDR2 are SGHRS and YFSETQ. V was trimmed by 5 bases and J by 4 bases, leaving 14 bases between them. The CDR3 length is 14 residues. The CDR3 region is CASSPRGGADTQYF. The DNA for the CDR3 is TGCGCCAGCAGTCCCCGCGGGGGCGCAGATACGCAGTATTTT. The variable domain in full, with the rest retrieved from reference TRBV5-1 and TRBJ2-3, is KAGVTQTPRYLIKTRGQQVTLSCSPISGHRSVSWYQQTPGQGLQFLFEYFSETQRNKGNFPGRFSGRQFSNSRSEMNVSTLELGDSALYLCASSPRGGADTQYFGPGTRLTVL.

This chain links TRBV6-5 with TRBJ1-2, with D perhaps TRBD1 (5 bases). The CDR3 loop spans 13 amino acids. V shed 5 bases and J shed 4 bases, with 11 bases lying between them. CDR1 is MNHEY and CDR2 is SVGAGI in the germline V gene. CDR3 loop: CASSKPGGYGYTF. The CDR3 DNA is TGTGCCAGCAGTAAACCCGGGGGCTATGGCTACACCTTC.

For this clonotype: Relative to the germline gene, one junction end is altered; a read error may explain this. The rearrangement uses TRBV30 and TRBJ1-1; possibly TRBD1 for D (6 bases). The CDR3 is 15 residues long. Germline V gene lookup returns CDR1 GTSNPN and CDR2 SVGIG (reference sequence). The CDR3 DNA follows: TGTGCCTGGAGTCAGAAGGGGGTTTTGAACACCGAAGCTTTCTTT. It yields the protein CAWSQKGVLNTEAFF.

This chain joins TRBV7-9 and TRBJ2-1; TRBD2 matches 10 bases. Trimming took 5 bases from V and 4 from J; bases not matched to a gene: 11. The CDR3 consists of 17 residues. The germline gives CDR1 SEHNR, CDR2 FQNEAQ (reference sequence). This chain's CDR3 is CASSTRTSGTIYNEQFF. CDR3 DNA: TGTGCCAGCAGCACACGGACTAGCGGAACTATATACAATGAGCAGTTCTTC.

This CDR3 is CSARDLRADTQYF. The CDR3 nucleotides read TGCAGTGCTAGAGATTTAAGGGCAGATACGCAGTATTTT. This chain joins TRBV20-1 and TRBJ2-3; D uncertain. The germline V gene encodes CDR1 DFQATT and CDR2 SNEGSKA (reference sequence). V was clipped by 0 bases and J by 4 bases, with 8 bases between them. CDR3 length: 13 amino acids.

The chain couples TRBV5-1 to TRBJ1-2, with TRBD1 matching over 7 bases. Germline V gene data show CDR1 as SGHRS and CDR2 as YFSETQ. Trimming took 4 bases from V and 5 from J; bases not matched to a gene: 8. This CDR3 contains 14 residues. This chain's CDR3 is CASSTETGFYGYTF. The CDR3 nucleotides read TGCGCCAGCAGCACCGAGACAGGGTTTTATGGCTACACCTTC.

The DNA for the CDR3 is TGTGCCAGCAGATTGCTAGGGCTTAGCCAGTCCGAGCAGTACTTC. It translates to CASRLLGLSQSEQYF. The chain is built from TRBV28 and TRBJ2-1, with unresolved D. With the DNA end fitting TRBJ2-7 better, the J assignment may be wrong. This CDR3 is 15 amino acids long. Germline V gene sequence: CDR1 MDHEN, CDR2 SYDVKM.

This clonotype was detected a few times. This sequence joins TRBV10-3 and TRBJ2-5; D not certain. V lost 4 bases and J lost 5, with 8 bases in between. The CDR3 has 12 residues. Germline loops: CDR1 ENHRY, CDR2 SYGVKD. As DNA, the CDR3 is TGTGCCATCAGTGCTCTACAGGAGACCCAGTACTTC. Residues: CAISALQETQYF.

The genes are TRBV11-2 and TRBJ2-7; TRBD1 matches 9 bases. The CDR3 has 16 residues. Trimming cost V 5 bases and J 2 bases; bases outside gene matches: 10. The germline V gene has CDR1 SGHAT and CDR2 FQNNGV. CDR3: CASSPEGGTGTYEQYF. CDR3 DNA sequence: TGTGCCAGCAGCCCCGAGGGGGGGACAGGGACCTACGAGCAGTACTTC.

This clonotype was counted a few times. This sequence joins TRBV7-2 and TRBJ2-4; D not certain. Germline CDR1 reads SGHTA; CDR2 reads FQGNSA. The CDR3 covers 15 residues. V lost 1 base, J lost 3 bases, and 10 bases lay in between. CDR3 residues: CASSLDDLDKNIQYF. The CDR3 bases are TGTGCCAGCAGCTTAGACGATCTAGACAAAAACATTCAGTACTTC.

The table lists this clonotype with a count of one. The rearrangement uses TRBV20-1 and TRBJ2-5, with TRBD2 identical over 13 bases. The CDR3 is made up of 14 amino acids. Germline CDR1 and CDR2: DFQATT and SNEGSKA (reference sequence). V lost 6 bases and J lost 5; bases outside the gene matches: 6. The CDR3 reads CSAVTSGRLETQYF. CDR3 nucleotide sequence: TGCAGTGCCGTGACTAGCGGGAGGTTGGAGACCCAGTACTTC.

V gene TRBV4-2 combines with J gene TRBJ1-2; TRBD1 matches at 10 bases. CDR3 length: 15 residues. After removal of 0 bases from V and 5 bases from J, the junction contained 3 bases not matched to a gene. CDR1 and CDR2 from the germline V gene are LGHNA and YNFKEQ. The CDR3 bases are TGTGCCAGCAGCCAAGAAGGGACAGGGGATTATGGCTACACCTTC. Encoded protein: CASSQEGTGDYGYTF.

The sample holds a few counts of this clonotype. The rearrangement joins TRBV4-1 to TRBJ2-1; a possible D gene is TRBD2 (7 bases). The J call may not be correct, given that the DNA end is closer to TRBJ2-7. The CDR3 extends over 17 amino acids. Germline-derived CDR1 and CDR2 are MGHRA and YSYEKL. The CDR3: CASSLQSRGPRYNEQYF. The DNA of the CDR3 is TGCGCCAGCAGCCTACAATCGCGGGGGCCACGCTACAATGAGCAGTACTTC.

The chain links TRBV12-3 or TRBV12-4 to TRBJ2-3, with D possibly matching TRBD1 (5 bases). V was cut by 6 bases and J by 1 base, with 14 bases left in between. The CDR3 extends over 15 amino acids. The CDR3: CASSPFRVGTDTQYF. CDR3 DNA sequence: TGTGCCAGCAGCCCATTCAGGGTTGGCACAGATACGCAGTATTTT.

This chain joins TRBV6-5 and TRBJ2-7, with 8 bases aligning to TRBD2. V was clipped by 6 bases and J by 0 bases; unmatched bases: 7. The CDR3 runs to 15 residues. From germline, CDR1 is MNHEY and CDR2 SVGAGI. In DNA form, the CDR3 reads TGTGCCAGCAGGGGAGCGGGAGAGAGCTCCTACGAGCAGTACTTC. This codes for CASRGAGESSYEQYF.

A few counts support this clonotype. The chain joins TRBV10-3 to TRBJ2-7, with TRBD1 matching over 10 bases. Germline V gene sequence: CDR1 ENHRY, CDR2 SYGVKD. CDR3 size: 14 residues. J gave up 6 bases and V 7 bases, and 9 bases lay outside the gene matches. The CDR3 DNA is TGTGCCATCAACGAGCCCGACAGGGGGCTCGAGCAGTACTTC. It codes for CAINEPDRGLEQYF.

The J gene is TRBJ2-7, the V gene TRBV27; D is unresolved. Trimming pared 3 bases from V and 0 bases from J, leaving 12 bases between. The germline V gene encodes CDR1 MNHEY and CDR2 SMNVEV (reference sequence). The CDR3 loop spans 15 amino acids. The CDR3 nucleotides are TGTGCCAGCAGTTTTGGATCAGCGAGCTCCTACGAGCAGTACTTC. Protein product: CASSFGSASSYEQYF.

The chain is built from TRBV20-1 and TRBJ2-5, with 9 nucleotides matching TRBD2. CDR3 size: 13 residues. With 3 bases clipped from V and 11 bases from J, the junction kept 10 bases outside the gene matches. Germline-derived CDR1 and CDR2 are DFQATT and SNEGSKA (reference sequence). CDR3 sequence reads: CSARVLAGNEQYF. The CDR3 nucleotides are TGCAGTGCTAGGGTTCTAGCGGGAAATGAGCAGTACTTC.

This clonotype was recorded only once. The V gene is TRBV5-1, the J gene TRBJ2-1; 7 positions match TRBD1. CDR3 length equals 13 residues. The germline gives CDR1 SGHRS, CDR2 YFSETQ. J was trimmed by 10 bases and V by 3 bases; bases with no gene match: 7. CDR3 loop: CASSSRDSEEQFF. The CDR3 DNA is TGCGCCAGCAGCTCCCGGGACAGCGAGGAGCAGTTCTTC.

The J gene is TRBJ2-7, the V gene TRBV7-9, with a tentative D call TRBD1 (5 bases). This CDR3 is built from 13 residues. The germline CDR1 and CDR2 sequences are SEHNR and FQNEAQ (reference sequence). Trimming cost V 5 bases and J 3 bases, with 11 bases left between them. CDR3: CASSIPGHYEQYF. The DNA of the CDR3 is TGTGCCAGCAGCATCCCCGGACACTACGAGCAGTACTTC. Drawing the rest from reference TRBV7-9 and TRBJ2-7, the complete variable domain is DTGVSQNPRHKITKRGQNVTFRCDPISEHNRLYWYRQTLGQGPEFLTYFQNEAQLEKSRLLSDRFSAERPKGSFSTLEIQRTEQGDSAMYLCASSIPGHYEQYFGPGTRLTVT.